The 26 T cell receptor beta chains given below trace back to one sample, sequenced in a study of T-cell reconstitution after alpha-beta-depleted transplantation in children. Unique molecular identifiers were built into the TCRbeta library. TCRdb re-called the PCR reads with MiXCR, one entry per CDR3 protein. The table includes roughly 340,000 distinct CDR3 sequences, about a sixth detected once. The input for sequencing was PBMCs, mostly from graft donor cells, taken 360 days after TCRalphabeta/CD19-depleted stem cell transplant. The receptors derive from a male patient between 2 and 10 years old who had a stem cell transplant for acute lymphoblastic leukemia, so the T cells may come from the graft donor.

This clonotype has only a few counts. This chain connects TRBV5-5 to TRBJ1-4, with D hard to call. This CDR3 comprises 14 residues. Per germline, CDR1 SGHKS and CDR2 YYEKEE (reference sequence). V was pared by 5 bases and J by 12 bases, with 20 bases between. CDR3 DNA: TGTGCCAGCAGTGAGTCCGGTTGGGGTCCCGAACTGTTTTTT. This codes for CASSESGWGPELFF.

J is TRBJ2-3 and V is TRBV27, with TRBD2 matching over 9 bases. This CDR3 is 15 amino acids long. Germline V gene data show CDR1 as MNHEY and CDR2 as SMNVEV (reference sequence). Trimming at V came to 6 bases and at J to 4 bases, leaving 8 bases not matched to a gene. The CDR3 region is CASSAGVAGADTQYF. The CDR3, as DNA: TGTGCCAGCAGCGCAGGGGTAGCGGGAGCAGATACGCAGTATTTT.

V usage is TRBV10-3 and J usage is TRBJ2-7; tentative D call: TRBD2 (5 bases). Germline CDR1 ENHRY, CDR2 SYGVKD. Between the trimmed V and J ends, which lost 3 bases and 7 bases, there was a span of 10 bases. CDR3 size: 12 residues. CDR3 loop: CAISEMGGEQYF. For the CDR3, the DNA is TGTGCCATCAGTGAAATGGGCGGGGAGCAGTACTTC.

The rearrangement links TRBV5-1 to TRBJ2-3; 8 bases align to TRBD1. The CDR3 covers 15 residues. V was clipped by 4 bases and J by 2 bases; unmatched bases: 6. CDR1 SGHRS and CDR2 YFSETQ come from the germline V gene. CDR3: CASSPWTGSTDTQYF. The CDR3 region has the DNA TGCGCCAGCAGCCCATGGACAGGGTCCACAGATACGCAGTATTTT.

In this sample, this clonotype turned up a few times. The rearrangement uses TRBV10-2 and TRBJ2-7, with D possibly matching TRBD2 (5 bases). Trimming stripped 5 bases from V and 7 bases from J, with 9 bases between. The CDR3 totals 11 residues. Germline assignment: CDR1 WSHSY and CDR2 SAAADI. The CDR3 spells CASSRTGEQYF. CDR3 coding DNA: TGCGCCAGCAGTAGGACGGGGGAGCAGTACTTC.

The chain has TRBV7-9 and TRBJ1-4; TRBD1 agrees at 7 bases. Trimming at V came to 5 bases and at J to 8 bases, leaving 14 bases not matched to a gene. There are 16 residues in the CDR3. Looked up from germline, CDR1 is SEHNR and CDR2 is FQNEAQ (reference sequence). In DNA, the CDR3 is TGTGCCAGCAGCCAACCCGGAACAGGGGTTGGGGAAAAACTGTTTTTT. Its translation: CASSQPGTGVGEKLFF.

This clonotype was counted a few times. The chain is built from TRBV4-3 and TRBJ2-3, with D unclear. V was cut by 0 bases and J by 2 bases, with 6 bases left in between. The length of the CDR3 is 14 residues. From germline, CDR1 is LGHNA and CDR2 YSLEER. CDR3 in amino acids: CASSQDRHTDTQYF. CDR3 coding DNA: TGCGCCAGCAGCCAAGACCGGCACACAGATACGCAGTATTTT.

J is TRBJ2-1 and V is TRBV7-8; maybe TRBD2 (5 bases). The CDR3 is 15 residues long. Trimming pared 1 base from V and 8 bases from J, leaving 15 bases between. Per the germline V gene, CDR1 is SGHVS and CDR2 is FQNEAQ. The CDR3: CASSLEWESVDEQFF. The CDR3, as DNA: TGTGCCAGCAGCTTAGAGTGGGAGTCGGTCGATGAGCAGTTCTTC.

This clonotype has more than one count but fewer than ten. J is TRBJ1-3 and V is TRBV6-1, with 7 bases lining up with TRBD1. This CDR3 contains 18 residues. Germline trimming cut 6 bases from V and 0 bases from J; bases unmatched to any gene: 14. Germline CDR1 is MNHNS and CDR2 is SASEGT. The CDR3 here is CASSPGQGGPYSGNTIYF. CDR3 nucleotides: TGTGCCAGCAGCCCGGGGCAGGGGGGACCCTACTCTGGAAACACCATATATTTT.

This clonotype was observed a few times. The CDR3 bases are TGCGCCAGCAGCCAAGACCCCTTGGGGTTTAATACGCAGTATTTT. This encodes CASSQDPLGFNTQYF. The rearrangement uses TRBV4-3 and TRBJ2-3, with no clear D. V dropped 0 bases and J dropped 7 bases, with 14 bases sitting between them. CDR1 is LGHNA, CDR2 YSLEER, per germline. The CDR3 spans 15 residues.

As to this clonotype: This sequence may be a read error, since a much larger clone differs from it by one base. Likely a read error: the CDR3 ends without its conserved phenylalanine or tryptophan. This sequence joins TRBV7-6 and TRBJ1-1, with D possibly being TRBD1 (5 bases). The V end was cut by 7 bases, the J end by 4 bases, with 10 bases between. Germline V lookup: CDR1 SGHVS, CDR2 FNYEAQ. This CDR3 contains 12 residues. The CDR3, as DNA: TGTGCCAGCATGGGGGGTGGCACTGAAGCTTTCTGT. As protein: CASMGGGTEAFC.

There are a few counts of this clonotype. This chain connects TRBV5-1 to TRBJ2-7; maybe TRBD1 (8 bases). Germline V gene sequence: CDR1 SGHRS, CDR2 YFSETQ. V was trimmed by 5 bases and J by 3 bases, leaving 12 bases between them. This CDR3 is built from 13 residues. The CDR3 is CASRQGGSYEQYF. CDR3 sequence (DNA): TGCGCCAGCAGACAGGGGGGGAGCTACGAGCAGTACTTC.

This clonotype was picked up many times. This rearrangement joins TRBV12-3 or TRBV12-4 to TRBJ2-5; 7 bases fit TRBD2. The CDR3 sequence is 16 residues long. Trimming removed 6 bases from V and 4 bases from J; junction bases left unmatched: 14. CDR3 bases: TGTGCCAGCAGACGGGGAGGGACCCTAAAAGGAGAGACCCAGTACTTC. It translates to CASRRGGTLKGETQYF.

V gene TRBV4-3 combines with J gene TRBJ2-2; no clear D. CDR1 LGHNA and CDR2 YSLEER come from the germline V gene. With 6 bases removed from V and 4 bases from J, the gap between germline ends came to 15 bases. The CDR3 is made up of 15 amino acids. CDR3 DNA sequence: TGCGCCAGCAGAACTTACCCGGGTGGCACCGGGGAGCTGTTTTTT. Its protein product is CASRTYPGGTGELFF.

This clonotype was detected ten times or more. The chain has TRBV12-3 or TRBV12-4 and TRBJ1-6; the D is unclear. The CDR3 is made up of 15 amino acids. Trimming removed 3 bases at V and 2 bases at J, with 8 bases between. The CDR3 spells CASSLGTTYNSPLHF. The CDR3 DNA follows: TGTGCCAGCAGTTTGGGAACCACCTATAATTCACCCCTCCACTTT.

Ten or more counts support this clonotype. The chain combines TRBV3-1 with TRBJ2-7; D perhaps matches TRBD2 (5 bases). The CDR3 length is 13 residues. The germline V gene has CDR1 LGHDT and CDR2 YNNKEL (reference sequence). V lost 2 bases to trimming and J lost 5 bases, with 10 bases between them. CDR3 in DNA: TGTGCCAGCAGCCAACTTAGAGGGAACGAGCAGTACTTC. This encodes CASSQLRGNEQYF.

This chain links TRBV4-1 with TRBJ2-5; tentative D call: TRBD2 (6 bases). This CDR3 spans 13 amino acids. Trimming took off 2 bases at V and 7 bases at J, with 11 bases between the two ends. The V gene's germline CDR1 is MGHRA and CDR2 YSYEKL. CDR3 nucleotide sequence: TGCGCCAGCAGCCAACTCATCGGGGGGACCCAGTACTTC. Its protein is CASSQLIGGTQYF.

This clonotype has more than one count but fewer than ten. The J gene is TRBJ2-4, the V gene TRBV6-2 or TRBV6-3, with 9 bases lining up with TRBD2. Trimming removed 6 bases from V and 8 bases from J; junction bases left unmatched: 8. The CDR3 sequence is 14 residues long. Germline V gives CDR1 MNHEY, CDR2 SVGEGT. The CDR3 loop reads CASSQGLATDIQYF. The CDR3 region has the DNA TGTGCCAGCAGCCAAGGACTAGCGACCGACATTCAGTACTTC.

A few counts support this clonotype. The V and J genes are TRBV4-2 and TRBJ2-2; 8 bases match TRBD1. CDR3 length: 18 amino acids. V dropped 0 bases and J dropped 0; count of bases not matched to a gene: 6. Germline V gene sequence: CDR1 LGHNA, CDR2 YNFKEQ. The CDR3: CASSQELWDRTNTGELFF. The CDR3 region has the DNA TGTGCCAGCAGCCAAGAGCTCTGGGACAGGACGAACACCGGGGAGCTGTTTTTT.

The V and J genes are TRBV5-1 and TRBJ2-3, with 11 bases matching TRBD2. Germline CDR1 reads SGHRS; CDR2 reads YFSETQ. V was pared by 0 bases and J by 0 bases, with 3 bases of the junction left unmatched. This CDR3 is built from 17 residues. The CDR3 bases are TGCGCCAGCAGCTTGGTACTAGCGGGAGCAAGCACAGATACGCAGTATTTT. The encoded protein is CASSLVLAGASTDTQYF. Based on the CDR3 plus reference TRBV5-1 and TRBJ2-3, the full variable domain is KAGVTQTPRYLIKTRGQQVTLSCSPISGHRSVSWYQQTPGQGLQFLFEYFSETQRNKGNFPGRFSGRQFSNSRSEMNVSTLELGDSALYLCASSLVLAGASTDTQYFGPGTRLTVL.

This clonotype occurred many times. The chain combines TRBV11-2 with TRBJ2-5, with 9 bases fitting TRBD2. CDR1 and CDR2 from the germline V gene are SGHAT and FQNNGV. There are 16 residues in the CDR3. Germline trimming cut 4 bases from V and 5 bases from J; bases unmatched to any gene: 11. The DNA for the CDR3 is TGTGCCAGCAGCTCAAGACTAGCGGCCCTCGGGGAGACCCAGTACTTC. Its translation is CASSSRLAALGETQYF.

This clonotype turned up a few times. V usage is TRBV7-9 and J usage is TRBJ1-1; D unclear. V lost 1 base to trimming and J lost 11 bases, with 11 bases between them. CDR1 and CDR2 (germline): SEHNR, FQNEAQ (reference sequence). CDR3 length: 12 amino acids. Here the CDR3 reads CASSLDRVMAFF. CDR3 bases: TGTGCCAGCAGCTTAGATAGGGTAATGGCTTTCTTT.

The chain carries TRBV10-3 and TRBJ2-2, with 10 bases that match TRBD2. Germline CDR1 is ENHRY and CDR2 is SYGVKD. The length of the CDR3 is 17 residues. With 6 bases clipped from V and 0 bases from J, the junction kept 7 bases outside the gene matches. In DNA, the CDR3 is TGTGCCATCAGGGACACGACTAGCGGGTCGAACACCGGGGAGCTGTTTTTT. Its translation: CAIRDTTSGSNTGELFF.

This chain joins TRBV4-2 and TRBJ1-6; D gene uncertain. Trimming stripped 0 bases from V and 4 bases from J, with 10 bases between. The CDR3 covers 16 residues. The germline V gene has CDR1 LGHNA and CDR2 YNFKEQ. The DNA for the CDR3 is TGTGCCAGCAGCCAAGAGGCACCTCTGTATAATTCACCCCTCCACTTT. It specifies CASSQEAPLYNSPLHF.

This clonotype came up a few times. This chain connects TRBV4-1 to TRBJ1-5, with D possibly TRBD1 on 5 matching bases. V was cut by 1 base and J by 0 bases, with 16 bases left in between. This CDR3 is 18 amino acids long. Germline V gives CDR1 MGHRA, CDR2 YSYEKL. The CDR3 region is CASSQVLQGGHSNQPQHF. The CDR3 coding sequence is TGCGCCAGCAGCCAAGTTCTCCAGGGAGGACATAGCAATCAGCCCCAGCATTTT.

The CDR3 DNA sequence: TGCGCCAGCAGCCAAGGTGGCGGGGAGCCCTACGAGCAGTACTTC. Its protein is CASSQGGGEPYEQYF. The chain uses TRBV4-3 and TRBJ2-7, with a possible D match to TRBD2 (6 bases). Germline assignment: CDR1 LGHNA and CDR2 YSLEER. The CDR3 consists of 15 residues. Trimming stripped 1 base from V and 2 bases from J, with 12 bases between.